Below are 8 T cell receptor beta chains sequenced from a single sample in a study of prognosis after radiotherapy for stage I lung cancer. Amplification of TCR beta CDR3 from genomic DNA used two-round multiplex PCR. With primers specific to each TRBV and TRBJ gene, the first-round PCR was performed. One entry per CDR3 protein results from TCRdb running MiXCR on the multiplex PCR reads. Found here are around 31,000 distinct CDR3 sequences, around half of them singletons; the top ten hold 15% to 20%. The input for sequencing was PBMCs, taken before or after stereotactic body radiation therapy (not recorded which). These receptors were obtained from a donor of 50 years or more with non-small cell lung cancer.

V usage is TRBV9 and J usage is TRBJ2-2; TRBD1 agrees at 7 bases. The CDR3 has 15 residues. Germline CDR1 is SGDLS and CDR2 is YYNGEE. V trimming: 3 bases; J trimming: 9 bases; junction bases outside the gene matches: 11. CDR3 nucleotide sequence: TGTGCCAGCAGCGCCTCCGGGACAGTCAGCCGGGAGCTGTTTTTT. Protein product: CASSASGTVSRELFF.

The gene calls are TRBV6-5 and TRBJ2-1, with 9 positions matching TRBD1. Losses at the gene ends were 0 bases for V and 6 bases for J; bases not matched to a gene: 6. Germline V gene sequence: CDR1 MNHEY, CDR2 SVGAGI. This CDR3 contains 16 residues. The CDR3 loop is CASSYSGGQGRNEQFF. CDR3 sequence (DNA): TGTGCCAGCAGTTACTCGGGCGGACAGGGGCGCAATGAGCAGTTCTTC.

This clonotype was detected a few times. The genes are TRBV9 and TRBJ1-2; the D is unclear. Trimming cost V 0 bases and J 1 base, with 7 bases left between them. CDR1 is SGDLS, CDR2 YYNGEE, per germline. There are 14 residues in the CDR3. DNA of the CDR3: TGTGCCAGCAGCGTAGATCCGCTTAACTATGGCTACACCTTC. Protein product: CASSVDPLNYGYTF.

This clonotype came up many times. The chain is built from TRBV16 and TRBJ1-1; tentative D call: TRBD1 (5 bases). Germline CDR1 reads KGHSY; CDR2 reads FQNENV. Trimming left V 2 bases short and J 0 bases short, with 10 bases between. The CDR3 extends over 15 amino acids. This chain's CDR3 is CASSQEGTMNTEAFF. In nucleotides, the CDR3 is TGTGCCAGCAGCCAAGAGGGGACGATGAACACTGAAGCTTTCTTT.

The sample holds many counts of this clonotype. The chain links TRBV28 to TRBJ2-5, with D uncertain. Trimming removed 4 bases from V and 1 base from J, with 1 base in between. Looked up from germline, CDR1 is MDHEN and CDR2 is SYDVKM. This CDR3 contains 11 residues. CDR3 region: CASSSQETQYF. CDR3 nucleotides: TGTGCCAGCAGTTCCCAAGAGACCCAGTACTTC. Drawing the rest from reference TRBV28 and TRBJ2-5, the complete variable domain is DVKVTQSSRYLVKRTGEKVFLECVQDMDHENMFWYRQDPGLGLRLIYFSYDVKMKEKGDIPEGYSVSREKKERFSLILESASTNQTSMYLCASSSQETQYFGPGTRLLVL.

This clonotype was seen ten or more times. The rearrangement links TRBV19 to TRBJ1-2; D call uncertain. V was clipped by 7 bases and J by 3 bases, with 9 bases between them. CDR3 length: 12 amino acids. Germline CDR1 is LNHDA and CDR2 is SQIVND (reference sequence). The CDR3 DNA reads TGTGCCAGTATTGGACTCTACTATGGCTACACCTTC. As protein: CASIGLYYGYTF.

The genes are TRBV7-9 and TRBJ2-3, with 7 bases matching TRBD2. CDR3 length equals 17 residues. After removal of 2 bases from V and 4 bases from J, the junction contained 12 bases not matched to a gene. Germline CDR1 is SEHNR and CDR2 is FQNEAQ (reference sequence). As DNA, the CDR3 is TGTGCCAGCAGCTTAAGGGCTAGCGGCGGTTCCGCAGATACGCAGTATTTT. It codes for CASSLRASGGSADTQYF. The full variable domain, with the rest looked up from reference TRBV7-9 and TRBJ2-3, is DTGVSQNPRHKITKRGQNVTFRCDPISEHNRLYWYRQTLGQGPEFLTYFQNEAQLEKSRLLSDRFSAERPKGSFSTLEIQRTEQGDSAMYLCASSLRASGGSADTQYFGPGTRLTVL.

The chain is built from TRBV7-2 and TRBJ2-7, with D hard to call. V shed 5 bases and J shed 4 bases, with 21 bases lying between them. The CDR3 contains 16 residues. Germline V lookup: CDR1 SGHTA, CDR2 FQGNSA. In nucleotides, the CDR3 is TGTGCCAGCAGCCGCCTGGTGGGCGTAATTTCGTACGAGCAGTACTTC. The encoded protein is CASSRLVGVISYEQYF.